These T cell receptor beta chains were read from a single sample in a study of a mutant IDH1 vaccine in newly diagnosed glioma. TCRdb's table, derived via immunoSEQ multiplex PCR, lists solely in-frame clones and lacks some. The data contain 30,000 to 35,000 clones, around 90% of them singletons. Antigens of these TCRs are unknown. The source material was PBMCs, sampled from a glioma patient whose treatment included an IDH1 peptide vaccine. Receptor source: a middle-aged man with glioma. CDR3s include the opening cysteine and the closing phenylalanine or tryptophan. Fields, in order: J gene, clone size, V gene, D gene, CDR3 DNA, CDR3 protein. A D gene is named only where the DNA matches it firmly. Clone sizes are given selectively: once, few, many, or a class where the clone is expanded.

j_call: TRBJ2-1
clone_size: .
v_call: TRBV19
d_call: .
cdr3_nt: TGTGCCAGTAGGGACTACTCCACGTCCTACAATGAGCAGTTCTTC
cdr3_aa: CASRDYSTSYNEQFF

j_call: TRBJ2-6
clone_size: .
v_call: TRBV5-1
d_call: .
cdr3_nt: TGCGCCAGCAGCCGGTCGGCGGTCTCTGGGGCCAACGTCCTGACTTTC
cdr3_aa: CASSRSAVSGANVLTF

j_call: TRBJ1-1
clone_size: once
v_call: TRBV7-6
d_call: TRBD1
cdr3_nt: TGTGCCAGCAGCTCACAGGGGTGGGACACTGAAGCTTTCTTT
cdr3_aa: CASSSQGWDTEAFF

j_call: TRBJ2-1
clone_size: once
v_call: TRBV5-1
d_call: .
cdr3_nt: TGCGCCAGCAGCTCGGCCGGGGGCCGGTCCTACAATGAGCAGTTCTTC
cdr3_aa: CASSSAGGRSYNEQFF

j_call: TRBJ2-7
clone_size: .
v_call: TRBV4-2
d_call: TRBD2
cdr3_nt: TGTGCCAGCAGCCCGGGACTAGCGGGACGAACTACTTTCTACGAGCAGTACTTC
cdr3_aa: CASSPGLAGRTTFYEQYF

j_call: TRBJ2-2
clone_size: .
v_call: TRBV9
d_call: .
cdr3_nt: TGTGCCAGCAGCGAATGGGACACGAACACCGGGGAGCTGTTTTTT
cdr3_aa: CASSEWDTNTGELFF

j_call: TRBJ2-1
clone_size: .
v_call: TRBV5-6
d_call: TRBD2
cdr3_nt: TGTGCCAGCAGCTTTAGCGGGCCAGGCATCCCCTACAATGAGCAGTTCTTC
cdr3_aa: CASSFSGPGIPYNEQFF

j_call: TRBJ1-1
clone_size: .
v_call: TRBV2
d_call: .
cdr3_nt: TGTGCCAGCAGCGGGGCAAGGGGGGGTGAAGCTTTCTTT
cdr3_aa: CASSGARGGEAFF

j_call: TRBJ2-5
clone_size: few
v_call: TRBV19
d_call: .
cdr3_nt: TGTGCCAGTAGTATAGATCGCGGGGTCAGGGAGCAAGAGACCCAGTACTTC
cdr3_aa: CASSIDRGVREQETQYF

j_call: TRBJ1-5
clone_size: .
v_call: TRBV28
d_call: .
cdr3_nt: TGTGCCAGCACCCTGTCCAACCAGGAGGCCCAGCATTTT
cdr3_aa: CASTLSNQEAQHF

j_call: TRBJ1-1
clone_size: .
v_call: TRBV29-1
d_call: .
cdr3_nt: TGCAGCGTTGTCAGGGGAGACACTGAAGCTTTCTTT
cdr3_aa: CSVVRGDTEAFF

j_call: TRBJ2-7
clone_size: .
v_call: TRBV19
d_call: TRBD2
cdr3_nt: TGTGCCAGTAGACCCCGGCTAGCGGGACCAAGTCGAAGCTACGAGCAGTACTTC
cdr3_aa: CASRPRLAGPSRSYEQYF

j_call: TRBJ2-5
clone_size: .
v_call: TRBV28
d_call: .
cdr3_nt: TGTGCCAGCAGCCGACCCCGACAGTACCAAGAGACCCAGTACTTC
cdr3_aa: CASSRPRQYQETQYF

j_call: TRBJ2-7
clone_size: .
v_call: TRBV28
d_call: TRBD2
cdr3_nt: TGTGCCAGCAATTGGGGACTAGCGGGAGTCTACGAGCAGTACTTC
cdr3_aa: CASNWGLAGVYEQYF

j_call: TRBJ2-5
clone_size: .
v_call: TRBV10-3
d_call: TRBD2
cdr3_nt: TGTGCCATCAGTTCATCCCCCGCTAGCGGCCAAGAGACCCAGTACTTC
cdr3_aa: CAISSSPASGQETQYF

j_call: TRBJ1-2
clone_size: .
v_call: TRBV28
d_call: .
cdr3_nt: TGTGCCAGCAGTTTACCGACAGCTCCGAATGGCTACACCTTC
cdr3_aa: CASSLPTAPNGYTF

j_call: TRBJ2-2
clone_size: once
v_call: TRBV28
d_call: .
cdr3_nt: TGTGCCAGCAGCCGAACAGGGAACACCGGGGAGCTGTTTTTT
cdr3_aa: CASSRTGNTGELFF

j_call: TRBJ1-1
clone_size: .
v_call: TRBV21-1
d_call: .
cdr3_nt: TGTGCCAGCAGCAAAGTCACTGAAGCTTTCTTT
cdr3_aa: CASSKVTEAFF

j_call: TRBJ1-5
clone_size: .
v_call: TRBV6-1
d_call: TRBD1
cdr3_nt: TGTGCCGCGGGGACAGGTATATATCAGCCCCAGCATTTT
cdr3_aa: CAAGTGIYQPQHF

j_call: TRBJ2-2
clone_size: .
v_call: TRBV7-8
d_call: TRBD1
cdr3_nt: TGTGCCAGCAGCTCGGGACAGGTCCTCGTCACCGGGGAGCTGTTTTTT
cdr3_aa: CASSSGQVLVTGELFF

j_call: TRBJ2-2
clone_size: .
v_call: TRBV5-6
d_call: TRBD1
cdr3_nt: TGTGCCAGCAGCTTGTACCGCAGGGGGCAGACCGGGGAGCTGTTTTTT
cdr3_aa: CASSLYRRGQTGELFF

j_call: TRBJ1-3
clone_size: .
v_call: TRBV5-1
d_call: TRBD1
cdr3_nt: TGCGCCAGCAGCCCAGGGGACAGGGGCACTGGAAACACCATATATTTT
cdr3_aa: CASSPGDRGTGNTIYF

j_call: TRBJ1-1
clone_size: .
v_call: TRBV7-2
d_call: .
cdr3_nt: TGTGCCAGCAGCTTAGCCAGGATGAACACTGAAGCTTTCTTT
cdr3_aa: CASSLARMNTEAFF

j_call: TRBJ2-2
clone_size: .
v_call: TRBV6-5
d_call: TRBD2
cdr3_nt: TGTGCCAGCCGGGAGGGTGGTTACACCGGGGAGCTGTTTTTT
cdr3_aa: CASREGGYTGELFF

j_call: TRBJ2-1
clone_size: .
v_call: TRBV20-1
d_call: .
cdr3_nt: TGCAGTGCTAGTAAGGGGCCAGAGGAGTTCTTC
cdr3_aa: CSASKGPEEFF

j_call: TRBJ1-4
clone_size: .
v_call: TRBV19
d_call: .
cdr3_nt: TGTGCCAGTAGTTCCCGACGGTTTGCAACTAATGAAAAACTGTTTTTT
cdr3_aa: CASSSRRFATNEKLFF

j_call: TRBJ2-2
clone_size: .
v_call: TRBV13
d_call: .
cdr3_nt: TGTGCCAGCAGCTTAGGGCCCGGGGAGCTGTTTTTT
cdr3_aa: CASSLGPGELFF

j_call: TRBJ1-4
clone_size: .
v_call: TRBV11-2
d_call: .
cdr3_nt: TGTGCCAGCAGCATTAGTACGGGTCGGACAGTCGATGAAAAACTGTTTTTT
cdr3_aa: CASSISTGRTVDEKLFF

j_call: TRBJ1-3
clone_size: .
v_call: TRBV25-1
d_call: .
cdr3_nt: TGTGCCAGCAGTGACGGCCGGGGCTCTGGAAACACCATATATTTT
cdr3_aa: CASSDGRGSGNTIYF

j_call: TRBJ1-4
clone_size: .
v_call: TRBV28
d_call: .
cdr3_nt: TGTGCCAGCAGGGGGATGGTTGAAAAACTGTTTTTT
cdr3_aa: CASRGMVEKLFF

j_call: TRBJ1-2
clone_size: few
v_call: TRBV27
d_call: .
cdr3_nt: TGTGCCAGCAGTTTATGGGGGGAGGCAACAGGGTCTGGCTACACCTTC
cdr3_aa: CASSLWGEATGSGYTF

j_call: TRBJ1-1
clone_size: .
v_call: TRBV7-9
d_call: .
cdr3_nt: TGTGCCAGCAGCGCCCCCGACAGCATGGGCCCAGCTTTCTTT
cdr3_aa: CASSAPDSMGPAFF

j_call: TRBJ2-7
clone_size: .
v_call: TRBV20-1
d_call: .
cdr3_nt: TGCAGTGCTAGAGGGGGTTACGAGCAGTACTTC
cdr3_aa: CSARGGYEQYF

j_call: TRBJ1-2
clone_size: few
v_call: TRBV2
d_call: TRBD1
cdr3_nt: TGTGCCAGCAGTGAAGTATCAGGGGGCTATGGCTACACCTTC
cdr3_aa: CASSEVSGGYGYTF

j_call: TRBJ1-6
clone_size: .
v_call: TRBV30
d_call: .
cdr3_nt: TGTGCCTGGAGTCAGGGAACAAATTCACCCCTCCACTTT
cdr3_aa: CAWSQGTNSPLHF

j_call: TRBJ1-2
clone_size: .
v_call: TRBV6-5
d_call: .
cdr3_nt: TGTGCCAGCAGTCCCCAGGCAGGCGTCTATGGCTACACCTTC
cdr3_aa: CASSPQAGVYGYTF

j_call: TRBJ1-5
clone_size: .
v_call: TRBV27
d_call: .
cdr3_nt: TGTGCCAGCAGTTTCTCGATGGGTCAGCCCCAGCATTTT
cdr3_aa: CASSFSMGQPQHF

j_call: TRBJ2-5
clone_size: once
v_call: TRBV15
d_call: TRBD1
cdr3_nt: TGTGCCACCAGCGGAGGGACAGGGGTAGGTGGCGAGACCCAGTACTTC
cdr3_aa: CATSGGTGVGGETQYF

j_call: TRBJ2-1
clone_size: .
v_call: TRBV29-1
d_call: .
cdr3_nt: TGCAGCGTTGCCGAGAATCAGCAGTTCTTC
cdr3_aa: CSVAENQQFF

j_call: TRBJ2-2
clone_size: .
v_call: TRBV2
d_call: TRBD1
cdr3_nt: TGTGCCAGCAGTTGGGACAGAAACACCGGGGAGCTGTTTTTT
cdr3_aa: CASSWDRNTGELFF

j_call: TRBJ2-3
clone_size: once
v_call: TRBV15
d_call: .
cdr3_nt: TGTGCCACCAGACGGGGTAGCACAGATACGCAGTATTTT
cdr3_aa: CATRRGSTDTQYF

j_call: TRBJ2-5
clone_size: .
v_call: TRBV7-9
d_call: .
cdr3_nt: TGTGCCAGCAGCCGAGGATATGAGGGTACGGAGACCCAGTACTTC
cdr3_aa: CASSRGYEGTETQYF

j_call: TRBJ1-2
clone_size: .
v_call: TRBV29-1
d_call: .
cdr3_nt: TGCAGCGTTCTCCTTGGGGATCGAGGGGGCTATGGCTACACCTTC
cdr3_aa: CSVLLGDRGGYGYTF

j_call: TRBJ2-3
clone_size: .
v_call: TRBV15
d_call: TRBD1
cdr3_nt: TGTGCCACCAGCAGACGGGACAGGGTGAGCACAGATACGCAGTATTTT
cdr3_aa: CATSRRDRVSTDTQYF

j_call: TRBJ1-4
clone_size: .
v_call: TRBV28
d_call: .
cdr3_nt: TGTGCCACCCTAGGGGCCGGGGCGTTTGGAACTAATGAAAAACTGTTTTTT
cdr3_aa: CATLGAGAFGTNEKLFF

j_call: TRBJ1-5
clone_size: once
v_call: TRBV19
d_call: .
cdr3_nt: TGTGCCAGTAGTATAGATGCGGATATGGGCAATCAGCCCCAGCATTTT
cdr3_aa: CASSIDADMGNQPQHF

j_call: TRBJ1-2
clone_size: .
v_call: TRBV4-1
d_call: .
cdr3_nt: TGCGCCAGCAGCCGTATCGGGGGTGCGTGGGGCGCGTGTGGCTACACCTTC
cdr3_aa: CASSRIGGAWGACGYTF

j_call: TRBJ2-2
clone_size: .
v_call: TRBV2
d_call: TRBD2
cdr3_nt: TGTGCCAGCAGTCCGACTAGCGGACACACCGGGGAGCTGTTTTTT
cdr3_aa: CASSPTSGHTGELFF

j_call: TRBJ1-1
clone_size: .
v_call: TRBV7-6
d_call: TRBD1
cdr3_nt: TGTGCCAGCAGCGTTACAGGGGGGAAAAGTGAAGCTTTCTTT
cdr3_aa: CASSVTGGKSEAFF

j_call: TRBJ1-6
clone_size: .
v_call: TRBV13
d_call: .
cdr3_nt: TGTGCCAGCAGCTCCTCAGGGATGGTATCGGATTCACCCCTCCACTTT
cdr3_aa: CASSSSGMVSDSPLHF

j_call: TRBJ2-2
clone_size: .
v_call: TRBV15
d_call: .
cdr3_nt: TGTGCCACCAGCAGATCAGGGATTAGGGACACCGGGGAGCTGTTTTTT
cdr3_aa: CATSRSGIRDTGELFF

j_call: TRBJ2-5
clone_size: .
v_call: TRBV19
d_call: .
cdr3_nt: TGTGCCAGTAGTATAGTTCTAGGAGGTCCAGAGACCCAGTACTTC
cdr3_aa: CASSIVLGGPETQYF

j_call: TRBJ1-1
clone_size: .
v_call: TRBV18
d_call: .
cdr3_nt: TGTGCCAGCTCACCATTTATAGGGGGGTCGAACACTGAAGCTTTCTTT
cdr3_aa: CASSPFIGGSNTEAFF